The clone carrying this T cell receptor (beta chain) was seen a few times. As yet, its antigen is unknown. Via MiXCR, TCRdb re-called the reads, giving one row per CDR3 protein. There are roughly 720,000 distinct CDR3 sequences in the sample; about a third occur only once, and 2.5% to 3.5% lies in the top ten. The data stem from a study of T cell repertoires in cytomegalovirus infection. Across the study: Public TCR beta signatures marked donors with CMV infection and the matching HLA. General observations from the study: The ex vivo response was dominated by HLA-C-restricted CMV-specific TCR beta clonotypes. Frequencies of public TCR beta families were cumulated, and this identified carriers of CMV plus the relevant HLA.

V lost 3 bases, J lost 7 bases, and 16 bases lay in between. The CDR3 totals 16 residues. The germline gives CDR1 SNHLY, CDR2 FYNNEI. This clonotype originated in a human donor in good health (CMV status not recorded). Some clones in this sample may be carry-over from other donors' samples. What was sequenced was PBMCs. J is TRBJ1-6 and V is TRBV2; D might be TRBD1 (6 bases). The CDR3 DNA sequence: TGTGCCAGCAGTGAGAGACGACGGACAGAAAATTCACCCCTCCACTTT. This encodes CASSERRRTENSPLHF.